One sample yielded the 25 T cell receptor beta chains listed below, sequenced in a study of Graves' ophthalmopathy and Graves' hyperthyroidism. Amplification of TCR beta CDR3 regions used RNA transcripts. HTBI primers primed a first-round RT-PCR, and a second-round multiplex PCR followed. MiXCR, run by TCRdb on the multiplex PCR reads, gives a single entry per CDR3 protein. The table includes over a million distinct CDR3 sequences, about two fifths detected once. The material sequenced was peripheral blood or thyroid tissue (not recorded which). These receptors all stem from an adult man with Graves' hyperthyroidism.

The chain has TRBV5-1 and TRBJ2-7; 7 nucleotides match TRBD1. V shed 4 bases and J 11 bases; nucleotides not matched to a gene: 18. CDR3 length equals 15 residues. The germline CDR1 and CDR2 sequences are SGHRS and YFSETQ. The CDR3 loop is CASSLGQLNLRREYF. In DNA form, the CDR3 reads TGCGCCAGCAGCCTGGGACAGCTGAATCTACGGAGAGAGTACTTC.

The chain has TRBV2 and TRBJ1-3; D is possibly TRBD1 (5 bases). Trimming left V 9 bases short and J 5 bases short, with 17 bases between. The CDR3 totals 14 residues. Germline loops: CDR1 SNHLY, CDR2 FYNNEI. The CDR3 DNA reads TGTGCCAGTAGATACACAGGAGACCGAAACACCATATATTTT. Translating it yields CASRYTGDRNTIYF.

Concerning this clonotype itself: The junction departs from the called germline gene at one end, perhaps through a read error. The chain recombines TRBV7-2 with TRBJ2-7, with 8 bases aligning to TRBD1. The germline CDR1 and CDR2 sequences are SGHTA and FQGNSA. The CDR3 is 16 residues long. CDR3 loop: CASSLKNRDRIYEHYF. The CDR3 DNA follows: TGCGCCAGCAGCTTAAAAAACCGGGACAGGATCTACGAGCACTACTTC.

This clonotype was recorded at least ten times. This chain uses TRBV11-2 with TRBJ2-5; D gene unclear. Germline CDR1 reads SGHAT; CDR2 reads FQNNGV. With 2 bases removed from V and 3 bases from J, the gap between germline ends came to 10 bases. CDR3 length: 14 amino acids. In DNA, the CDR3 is TGTGCCAGCAGCTTAAGTCCTGAGGAAGAGACCCAGTACTTC. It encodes CASSLSPEEETQYF.

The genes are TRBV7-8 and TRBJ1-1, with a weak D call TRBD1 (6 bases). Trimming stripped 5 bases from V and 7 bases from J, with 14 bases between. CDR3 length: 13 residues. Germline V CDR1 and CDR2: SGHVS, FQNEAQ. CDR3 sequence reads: CASSPQGFGEAFF. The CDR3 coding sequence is TGTGCCAGCAGCCCACAGGGTTTCGGTGAAGCTTTCTTT.

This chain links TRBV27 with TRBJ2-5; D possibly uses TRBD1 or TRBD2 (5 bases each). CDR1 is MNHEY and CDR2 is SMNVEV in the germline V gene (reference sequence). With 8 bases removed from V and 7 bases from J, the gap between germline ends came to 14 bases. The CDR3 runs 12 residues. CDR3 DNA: TGTGCCAGCGTCGAGGGTGGGGGGACCCAGTACTTC. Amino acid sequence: CASVEGGGTQYF.

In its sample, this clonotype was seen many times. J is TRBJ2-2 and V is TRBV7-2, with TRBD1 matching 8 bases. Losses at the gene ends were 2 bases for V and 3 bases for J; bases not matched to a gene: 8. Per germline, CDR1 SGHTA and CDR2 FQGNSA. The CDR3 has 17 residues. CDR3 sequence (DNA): TGTGCCAGCAGCTTAAGAGGGACAGGTCAGGACACCGGGGAGCTGTTTTTT. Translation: CASSLRGTGQDTGELFF. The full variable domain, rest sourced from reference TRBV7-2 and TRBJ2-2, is GAGVSQSPSNKVTEKGKDVELRCDPISGHTALYWYRQSLGQGLEFLIYFQGNSAPDKSGLPSDRFSAERTGGSVSTLTIQRTQQEDSAVYLCASSLRGTGQDTGELFFGEGSRLTVL.

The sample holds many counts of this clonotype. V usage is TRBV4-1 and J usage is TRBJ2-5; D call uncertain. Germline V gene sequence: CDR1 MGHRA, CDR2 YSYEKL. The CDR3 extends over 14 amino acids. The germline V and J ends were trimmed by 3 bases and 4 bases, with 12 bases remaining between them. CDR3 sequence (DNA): TGCGCCAGCAGCCAGGCCAGTTCGGGAGAGACCCAGTACTTC. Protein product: CASSQASSGETQYF.

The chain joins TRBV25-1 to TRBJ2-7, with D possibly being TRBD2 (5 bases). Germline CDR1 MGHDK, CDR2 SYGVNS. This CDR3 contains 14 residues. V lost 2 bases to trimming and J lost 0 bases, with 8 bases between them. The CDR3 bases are TGTGCCAGCAGTGAAATCGGGGTCTCCTACGAGCAGTACTTC. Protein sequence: CASSEIGVSYEQYF.

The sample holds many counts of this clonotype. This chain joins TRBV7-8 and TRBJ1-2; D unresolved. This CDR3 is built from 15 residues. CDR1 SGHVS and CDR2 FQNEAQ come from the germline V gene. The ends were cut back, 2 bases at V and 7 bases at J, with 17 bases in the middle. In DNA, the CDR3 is TGTGCCAGCAGCTTAACAAGGGCTGGAAAAAGTGGCTACACCTTC. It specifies CASSLTRAGKSGYTF.

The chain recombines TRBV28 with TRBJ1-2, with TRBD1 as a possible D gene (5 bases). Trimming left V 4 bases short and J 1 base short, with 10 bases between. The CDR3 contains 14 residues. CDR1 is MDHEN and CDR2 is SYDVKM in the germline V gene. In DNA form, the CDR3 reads TGTGCCAGCAGTTCGGGGACCGTTAACTATGGCTACACCTTC. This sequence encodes CASSSGTVNYGYTF.

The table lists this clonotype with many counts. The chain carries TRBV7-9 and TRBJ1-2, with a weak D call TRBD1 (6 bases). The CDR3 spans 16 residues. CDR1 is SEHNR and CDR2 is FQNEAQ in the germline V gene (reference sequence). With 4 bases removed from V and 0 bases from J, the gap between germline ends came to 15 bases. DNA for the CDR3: TGTGCCAGCAGCTCCCGTAGGGGGAATTCTAACTATGGCTACACCTTC. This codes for CASSSRRGNSNYGYTF. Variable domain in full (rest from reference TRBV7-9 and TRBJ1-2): DTGVSQNPRHKITKRGQNVTFRCDPISEHNRLYWYRQTLGQGPEFLTYFQNEAQLEKSRLLSDRFSAERPKGSFSTLEIQRTEQGDSAMYLCASSSRRGNSNYGYTFGSGTRLTVV.

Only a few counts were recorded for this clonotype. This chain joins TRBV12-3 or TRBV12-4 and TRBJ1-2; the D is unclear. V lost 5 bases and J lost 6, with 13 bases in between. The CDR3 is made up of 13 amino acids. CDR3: CASSPNFEDGYTF. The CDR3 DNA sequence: TGTGCCAGCAGTCCCAATTTCGAAGATGGCTACACCTTC.

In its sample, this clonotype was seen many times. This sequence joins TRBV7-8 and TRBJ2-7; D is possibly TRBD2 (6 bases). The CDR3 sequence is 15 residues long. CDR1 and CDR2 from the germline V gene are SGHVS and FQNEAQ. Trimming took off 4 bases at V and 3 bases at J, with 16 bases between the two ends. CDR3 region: CASSWGVTSHYEQYF. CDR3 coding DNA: TGTGCCAGCAGCTGGGGCGTGACTAGTCACTACGAGCAGTACTTC.

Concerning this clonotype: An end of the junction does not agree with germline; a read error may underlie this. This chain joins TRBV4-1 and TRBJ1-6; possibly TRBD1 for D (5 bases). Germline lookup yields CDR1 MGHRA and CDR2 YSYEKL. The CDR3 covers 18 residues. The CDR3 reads CASSQQVGPGRGNSPLHF. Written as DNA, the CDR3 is TGTGCCAGCAGCCAGCAAGTGGGACCGGGACGGGGTAATTCACCCCTCCACTTT.

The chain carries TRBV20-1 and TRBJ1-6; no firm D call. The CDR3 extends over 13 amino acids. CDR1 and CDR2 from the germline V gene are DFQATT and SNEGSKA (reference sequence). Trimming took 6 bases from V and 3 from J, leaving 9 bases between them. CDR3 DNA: TGCAGTGCACCTCAGAGCTATAATTCACCCCTCCACTTT. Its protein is CSAPQSYNSPLHF.

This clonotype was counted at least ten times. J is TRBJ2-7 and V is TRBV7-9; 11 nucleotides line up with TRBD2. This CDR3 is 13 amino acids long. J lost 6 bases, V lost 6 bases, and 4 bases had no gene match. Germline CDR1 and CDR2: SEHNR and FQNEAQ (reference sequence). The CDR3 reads CASRETSGAEQYF. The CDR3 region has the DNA TGTGCCAGCAGGGAGACTAGCGGGGCCGAGCAGTACTTC.

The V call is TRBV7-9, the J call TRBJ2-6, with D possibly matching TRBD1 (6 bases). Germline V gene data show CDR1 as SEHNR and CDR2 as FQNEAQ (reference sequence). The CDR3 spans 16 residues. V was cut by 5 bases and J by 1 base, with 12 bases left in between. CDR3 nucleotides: TGTGCCAGCAGCGTAACGGACAGATCTGGGGCCAACGTCCTGACTTTC. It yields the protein CASSVTDRSGANVLTF.

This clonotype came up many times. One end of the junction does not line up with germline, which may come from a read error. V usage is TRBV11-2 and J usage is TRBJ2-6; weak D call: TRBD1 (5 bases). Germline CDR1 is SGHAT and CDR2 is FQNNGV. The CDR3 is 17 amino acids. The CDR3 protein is CANSLITLGPGANVLTF. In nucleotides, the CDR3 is TGTGCCAACAGCTTAATCACTCTGGGGCCTGGGGCCAACGTCCTGACTTTC.

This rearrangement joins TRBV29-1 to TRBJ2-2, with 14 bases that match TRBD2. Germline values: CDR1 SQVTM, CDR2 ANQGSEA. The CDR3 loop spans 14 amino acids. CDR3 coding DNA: TGCAGTCCGGGACTAGCGGGGGCAGTCGGGGAGCTGTTTTTT. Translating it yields CSPGLAGAVGELFF.

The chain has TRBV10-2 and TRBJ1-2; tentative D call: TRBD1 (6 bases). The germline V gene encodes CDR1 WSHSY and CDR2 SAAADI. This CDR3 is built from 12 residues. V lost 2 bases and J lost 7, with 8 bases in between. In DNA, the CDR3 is TGCGCCAGCAGTGAGCCGGACAGTGGCTACACCTTC. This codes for CASSEPDSGYTF.

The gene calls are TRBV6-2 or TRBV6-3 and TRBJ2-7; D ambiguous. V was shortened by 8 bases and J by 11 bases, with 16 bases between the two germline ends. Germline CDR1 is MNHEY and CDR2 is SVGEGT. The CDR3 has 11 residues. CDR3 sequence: CASGSGLTEYF. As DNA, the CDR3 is TGTGCCAGCGGTTCCGGATTGACGGAGTACTTC.

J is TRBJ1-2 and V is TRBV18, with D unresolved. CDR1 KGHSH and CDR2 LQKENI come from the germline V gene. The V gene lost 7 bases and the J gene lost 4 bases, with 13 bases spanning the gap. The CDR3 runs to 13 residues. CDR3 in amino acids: CASLPTEAYGYTF. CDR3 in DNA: TGTGCCAGCTTACCCACCGAGGCCTATGGCTACACCTTC.

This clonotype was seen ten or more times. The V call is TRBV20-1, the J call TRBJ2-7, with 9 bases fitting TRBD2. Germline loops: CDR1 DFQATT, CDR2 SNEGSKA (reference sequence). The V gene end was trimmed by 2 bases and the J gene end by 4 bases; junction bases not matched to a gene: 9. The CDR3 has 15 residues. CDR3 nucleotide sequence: TGCAGTGCTAGATTTGGGGTTAGCGGGAGTTACGAGCAGTACTTC. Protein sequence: CSARFGVSGSYEQYF.

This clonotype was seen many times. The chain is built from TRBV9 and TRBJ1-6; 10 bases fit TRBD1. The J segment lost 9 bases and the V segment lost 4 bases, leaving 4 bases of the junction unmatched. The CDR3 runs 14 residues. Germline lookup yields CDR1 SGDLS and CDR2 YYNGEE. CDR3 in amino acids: CASSLDRGVSPLHF. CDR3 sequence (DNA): TGTGCCAGCAGCCTGGACAGGGGGGTTTCACCCCTCCACTTT.